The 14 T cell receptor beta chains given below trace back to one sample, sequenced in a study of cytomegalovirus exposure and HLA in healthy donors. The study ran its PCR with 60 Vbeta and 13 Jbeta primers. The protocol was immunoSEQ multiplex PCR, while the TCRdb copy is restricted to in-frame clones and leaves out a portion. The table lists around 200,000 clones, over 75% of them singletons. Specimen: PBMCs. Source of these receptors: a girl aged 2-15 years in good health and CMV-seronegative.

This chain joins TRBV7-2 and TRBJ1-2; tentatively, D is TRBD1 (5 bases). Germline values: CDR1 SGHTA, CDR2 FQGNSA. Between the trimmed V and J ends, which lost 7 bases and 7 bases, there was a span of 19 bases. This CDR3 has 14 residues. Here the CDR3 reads CASTLIQGGTGYTF. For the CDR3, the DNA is TGTGCCAGCACTCTCATTCAGGGAGGTACTGGCTACACCTTC.

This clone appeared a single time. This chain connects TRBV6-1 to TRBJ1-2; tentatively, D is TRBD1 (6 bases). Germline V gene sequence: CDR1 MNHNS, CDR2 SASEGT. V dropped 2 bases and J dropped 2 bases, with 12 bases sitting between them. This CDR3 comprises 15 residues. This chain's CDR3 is CASSESGTKNYGYTF. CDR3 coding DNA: TGTGCCAGCAGTGAATCTGGGACAAAAAACTATGGCTACACCTTC.

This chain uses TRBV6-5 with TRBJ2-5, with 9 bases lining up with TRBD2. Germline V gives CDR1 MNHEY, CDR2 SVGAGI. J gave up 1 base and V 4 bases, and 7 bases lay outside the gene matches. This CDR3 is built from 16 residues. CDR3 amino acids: CASSSEGLATQETQYF. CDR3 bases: TGTGCCAGCAGTTCAGAGGGACTAGCTACCCAAGAGACCCAGTACTTC.

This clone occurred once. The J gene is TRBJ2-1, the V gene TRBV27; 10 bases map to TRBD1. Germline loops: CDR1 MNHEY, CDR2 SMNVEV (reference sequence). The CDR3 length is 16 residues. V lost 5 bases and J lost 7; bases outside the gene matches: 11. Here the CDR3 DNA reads TGTGCCAGCAGTCGCGACAGGGGGCGCGTGAGAAATGAGCAGTTCTTC. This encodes CASSRDRGRVRNEQFF.

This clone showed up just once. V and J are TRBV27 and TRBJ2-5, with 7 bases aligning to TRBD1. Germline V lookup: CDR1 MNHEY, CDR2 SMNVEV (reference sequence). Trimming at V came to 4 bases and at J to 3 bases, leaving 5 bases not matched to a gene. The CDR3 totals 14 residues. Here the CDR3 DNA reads TGTGCCAGCAGTTGGACCGGGACAGAAGAGACCCAGTACTTC. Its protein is CASSWTGTEETQYF.

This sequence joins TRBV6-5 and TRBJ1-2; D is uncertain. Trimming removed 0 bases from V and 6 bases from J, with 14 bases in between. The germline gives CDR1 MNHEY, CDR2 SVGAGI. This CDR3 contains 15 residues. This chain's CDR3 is CASSYSSGRIHGYTF. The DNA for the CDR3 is TGTGCCAGCAGTTACTCGAGCGGCAGGATCCATGGCTACACCTTC.

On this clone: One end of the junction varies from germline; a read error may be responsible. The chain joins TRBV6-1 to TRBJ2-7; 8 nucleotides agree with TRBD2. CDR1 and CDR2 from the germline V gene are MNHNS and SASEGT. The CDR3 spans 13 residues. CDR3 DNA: TGTGCCAGCAGTGAAAAAGCGGGGGCCACTTCGGACTTC. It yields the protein CASSEKAGATSDF.

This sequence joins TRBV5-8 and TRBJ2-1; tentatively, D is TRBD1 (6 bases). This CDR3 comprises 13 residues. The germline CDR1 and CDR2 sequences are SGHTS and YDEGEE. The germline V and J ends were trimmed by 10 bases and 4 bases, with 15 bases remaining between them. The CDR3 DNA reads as TGTGCCGCCGCCGGACAGACATACAATGAGCAGTTCTTC. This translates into CAAAGQTYNEQFF.

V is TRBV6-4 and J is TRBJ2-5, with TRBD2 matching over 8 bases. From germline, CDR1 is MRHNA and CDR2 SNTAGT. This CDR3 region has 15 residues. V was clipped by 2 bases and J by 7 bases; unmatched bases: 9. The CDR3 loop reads CASSDNVAGTGTQYF. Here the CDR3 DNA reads TGTGCCAGCAGTGACAACGTAGCGGGGACCGGGACCCAGTACTTC.

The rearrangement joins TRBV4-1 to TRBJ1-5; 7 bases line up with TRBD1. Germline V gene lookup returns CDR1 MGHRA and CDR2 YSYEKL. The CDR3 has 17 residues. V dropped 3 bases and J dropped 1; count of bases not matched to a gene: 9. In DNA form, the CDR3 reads TGCGCCAGCAGCCATGGATCGGGACAGAGGAGCAATCAGCCCCAGCATTTT. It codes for CASSHGSGQRSNQPQHF.

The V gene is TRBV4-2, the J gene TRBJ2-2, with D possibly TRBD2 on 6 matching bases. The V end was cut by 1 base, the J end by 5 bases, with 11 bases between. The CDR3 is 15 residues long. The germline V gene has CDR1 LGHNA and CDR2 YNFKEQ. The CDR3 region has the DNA TGTGCCAGCAGCCAAGCTAAGGGAGGTACCGGGGAGCTGTTTTTT. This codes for CASSQAKGGTGELFF.

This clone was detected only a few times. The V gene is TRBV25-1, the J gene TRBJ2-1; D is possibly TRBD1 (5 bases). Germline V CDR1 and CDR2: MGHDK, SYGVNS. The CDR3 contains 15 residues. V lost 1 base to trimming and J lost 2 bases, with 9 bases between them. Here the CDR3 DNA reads TGTGCCAGCAGTGAATCCCAGGGTGCCTACAATGAGCAGTTCTTC. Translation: CASSESQGAYNEQFF.

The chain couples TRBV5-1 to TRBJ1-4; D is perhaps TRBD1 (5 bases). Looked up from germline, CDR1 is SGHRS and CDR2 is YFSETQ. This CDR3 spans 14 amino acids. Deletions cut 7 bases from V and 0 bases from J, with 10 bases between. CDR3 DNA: TGCGCCAGCGGCCGGGGGGCAACTAATGAAAAACTGTTTTTT. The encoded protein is CASGRGATNEKLFF.

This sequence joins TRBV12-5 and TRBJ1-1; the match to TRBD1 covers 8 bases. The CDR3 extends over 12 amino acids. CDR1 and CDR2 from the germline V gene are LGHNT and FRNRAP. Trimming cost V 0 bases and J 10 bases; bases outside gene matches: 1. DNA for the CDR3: TGTGCTAGTGGTTTGGTCGACAGGGGAGCTTTCTTT. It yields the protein CASGLVDRGAFF.